Listed here are 3 T cell receptor beta chains from one sample, sequenced in a study of blood T cell repertoires in COVID-19. Clones were sequenced by immunoSEQ multiplex PCR, and TCRdb holds only the in-frame ones, with some missing. This sample carries approximately 210,000 clones, over 75% of them seen once, and the ten largest clones take 4.3%. Material: PBMCs or T cells enriched from blood (not recorded which). The receptors shown here come from a man under 40 with acute COVID-19.

The chain's CDR3 is CASSSSPGAGNTIYF. As DNA, the CDR3 is TGTGCCAGCAGCTCCTCCCCCGGGGCTGGAAACACCATATATTTT. V and J are TRBV11-2 and TRBJ1-3, with unresolved D. Trimming removed 4 bases at V and 2 bases at J, with 12 bases between. The CDR3 covers 15 residues. Germline V lookup: CDR1 SGHAT, CDR2 FQNNGV.

The chain is built from TRBV7-3 and TRBJ2-1; 7 bases match TRBD2. The germline CDR1 and CDR2 sequences are SGHTA and FQGTGA. J lost 4 bases, V lost 0 bases, and 6 bases had no gene match. The CDR3 has 16 amino acids. CDR3 in DNA: TGTGCCAGCAGCTTAACGCAGGCGGGGGAGTACAATGAGCAGTTCTTC. Translated: CASSLTQAGEYNEQFF.

There are a few counts of this clone. This chain uses TRBV3-1 (or the pseudogene TRBV3-2) with TRBJ2-2; TRBD1 aligns across 7 bases. The V gene's germline CDR1 is LGHDT and CDR2 YNNKEL (reference sequence). The CDR3 length is 15 residues. V lost 1 base to trimming and J lost 7 bases; unmatched junction nucleotides: 6. CDR3 in amino acids: CASSQAGGKNGELFF. CDR3 sequence (DNA): TGTGCCAGCAGCCAAGCAGGGGGTAAGAACGGGGAGCTGTTTTTT.